This entry features one T cell receptor beta chain sequence. V was clipped by 0 bases and J by 2 bases, with 7 bases between them. Germline V gene lookup returns CDR1 LGHNA and CDR2 YNFKEQ. The CDR3 loop spans 14 amino acids. Terminally differentiated effector memory CD45RA+ cells were excluded by CCR7 positive selection of CD45RO-negative cells. These data belong to a study of shared clonotypes between healthy human individuals. Sequenced by immunoSEQ multiplex PCR; TCRdb stores in-frame clones only, minus some. The sample has around 1.9 million clones, about 92% seen once. This rearrangement joins TRBV4-2 to TRBJ1-2; tentatively, D is TRBD1 (5 bases). The sequencing input was naive CD8+ T cells from PBMCs. The source is a man aged 18 to 30 in good health. Some clones in this sample may be carry-over from other donors' samples. CDR3 coding DNA: TGTGCCAGCAGCCAAGATGGGGGAAACTATGGCTACACCTTC. As protein: CASSQDGGNYGYTF.